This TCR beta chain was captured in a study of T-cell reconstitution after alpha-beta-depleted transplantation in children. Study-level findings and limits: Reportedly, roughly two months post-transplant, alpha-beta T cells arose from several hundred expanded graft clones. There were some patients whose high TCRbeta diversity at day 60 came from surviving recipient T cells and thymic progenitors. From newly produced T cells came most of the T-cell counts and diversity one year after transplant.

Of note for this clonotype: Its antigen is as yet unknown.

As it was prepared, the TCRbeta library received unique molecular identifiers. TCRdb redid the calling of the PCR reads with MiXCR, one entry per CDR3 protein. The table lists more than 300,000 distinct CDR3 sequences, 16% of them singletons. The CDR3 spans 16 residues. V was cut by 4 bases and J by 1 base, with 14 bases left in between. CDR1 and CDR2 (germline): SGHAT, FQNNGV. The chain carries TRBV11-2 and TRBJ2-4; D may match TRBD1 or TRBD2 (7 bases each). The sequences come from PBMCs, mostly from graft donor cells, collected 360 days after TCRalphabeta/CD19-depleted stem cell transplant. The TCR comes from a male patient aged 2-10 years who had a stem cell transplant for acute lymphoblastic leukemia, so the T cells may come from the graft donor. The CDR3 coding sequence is TGTGCCAGCAGCTCAGGGGGGGGCTCGGCCAAAAACATTCAGTACTTC. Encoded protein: CASSSGGGSAKNIQYF.